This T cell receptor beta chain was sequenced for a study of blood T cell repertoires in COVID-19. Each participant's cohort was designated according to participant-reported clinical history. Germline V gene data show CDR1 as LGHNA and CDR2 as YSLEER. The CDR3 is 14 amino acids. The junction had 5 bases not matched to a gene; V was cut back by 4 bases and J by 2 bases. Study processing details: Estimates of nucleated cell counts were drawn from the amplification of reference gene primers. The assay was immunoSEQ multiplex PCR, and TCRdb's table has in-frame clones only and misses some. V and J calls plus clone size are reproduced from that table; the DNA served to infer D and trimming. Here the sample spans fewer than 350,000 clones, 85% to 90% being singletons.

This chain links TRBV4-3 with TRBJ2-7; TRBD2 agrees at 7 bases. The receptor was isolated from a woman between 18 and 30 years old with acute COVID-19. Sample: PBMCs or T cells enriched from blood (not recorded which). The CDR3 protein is CASSLSSGPYEQYF. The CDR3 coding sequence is TGCGCCAGCAGCCTGTCTAGCGGACCCTACGAGCAGTACTTC.